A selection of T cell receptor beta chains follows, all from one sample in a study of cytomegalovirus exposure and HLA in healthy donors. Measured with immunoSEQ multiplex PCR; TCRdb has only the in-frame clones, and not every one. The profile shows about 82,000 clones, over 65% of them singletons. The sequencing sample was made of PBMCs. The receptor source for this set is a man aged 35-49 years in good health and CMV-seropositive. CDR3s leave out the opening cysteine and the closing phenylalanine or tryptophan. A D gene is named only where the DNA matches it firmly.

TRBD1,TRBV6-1,ASSQGARNTEAF
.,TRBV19,ASASLVGGAGEQF
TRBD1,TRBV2,ASSEAGGQGRYNEQF
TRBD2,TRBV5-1,ASSSASGGASTDTQY
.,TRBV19,ASSIVAPEPQH
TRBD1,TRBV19,ASSTPGTVNTEAF
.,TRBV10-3,AISDAVDRNYGYT
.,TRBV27,ASSLGRANYGYT
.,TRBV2,ASSAQGGEQY
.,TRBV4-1,ASSQQFLQGEETQY
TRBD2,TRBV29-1,SVEEGLAGFMAQF
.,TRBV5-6,ASSPRVRINYGYT
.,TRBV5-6,ASSLWGAEAF
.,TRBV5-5,ASSFGPTVRGNTGELF
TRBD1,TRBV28,ASSLWGGQGLEEAF
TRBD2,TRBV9,ASSVLAGGSSTDTQY
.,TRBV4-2,ASSEAIGTIY
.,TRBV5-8,ASSLRSGARGYGYT
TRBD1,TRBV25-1,ASAPGQGAYNSPLH
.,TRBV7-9,ASSGRSGRGEKLF
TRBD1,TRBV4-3,ASSQGARGLGVAF
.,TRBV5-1,ASSPAEALSIGEQF
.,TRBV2,ASSERGSETYEQY
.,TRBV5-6,ASSSGRRETQY
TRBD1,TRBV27,ASSPGQGYNEQF
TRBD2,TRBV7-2,ASSLAGTSGYNEQF
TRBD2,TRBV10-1,ASSDPGLAGYNEQF
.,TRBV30,AWSVGRATDTQY
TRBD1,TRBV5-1,ASSRGDRLNTEAF
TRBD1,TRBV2,ASSDTGGSNQPQH
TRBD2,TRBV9,ASSVAGSGGYNEQF
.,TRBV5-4,ASSSNNVGGNSPLH
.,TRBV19,ASSIRGGNTEAF
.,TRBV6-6,ASSYTGSLRQF
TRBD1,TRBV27,ASSFKGQGNSNQPQH
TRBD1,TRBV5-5,ASSFRQGPNEKLF
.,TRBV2,ASSPLVVSGNTIY
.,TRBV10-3,AISDRPTGRTYEQY
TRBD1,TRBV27,ASSPGQAREKLF
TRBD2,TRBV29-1,SVLKTSGNTGELF
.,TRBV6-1,ASSEYGQGGSLPQH
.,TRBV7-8,ASSHGALYSGNTIY
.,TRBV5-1,ASRPPGVGAGELF
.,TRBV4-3,ASSPGGVNTEAF
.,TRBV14,ASSQGRGAANEKLF
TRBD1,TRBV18,ASSPGTAKETQY
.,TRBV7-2,ASSLGLVDYEQY
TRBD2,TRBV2,ASSEAGLAGGRHTQY
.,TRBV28,ASSLGRGEGAF
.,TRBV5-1,ASRLGENQPQH
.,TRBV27,ASRMAGGTYNEQF
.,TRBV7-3,ASSLTGENTEAF